The present entry profiles one T cell receptor (beta chain) with its context. This record belongs to a study of blood T cell repertoires in COVID-19. The overall study: Whether acute or convalescent, the COVID-19 samples came from the United States, Italy and Spain.

Produced via immunoSEQ multiplex PCR; TCRdb's table is partial and in-frame only. The sample includes under 300,000 clones, roughly 80% seen only once; the top ten take 6% to 7%. The sequenced material came from peripheral blood. This clonotype was obtained from a woman aged 60-70 years with active or convalescent COVID-19.

The CDR3 sequence is CASSPQGAGTTAKNIQYF. The CDR3 bases are TGTGCCAGCAGCCCACAGGGGGCCGGCACTACGGCCAAAAACATTCAGTACTTC. The chain uses TRBV7-2 and TRBJ2-4; 9 nucleotides agree with TRBD1. Germline CDR1 is SGHTA and CDR2 is FQGNSA. With V trimmed by 5 bases and J by 1 base, 12 bases remained unmatched. The CDR3 covers 18 residues.